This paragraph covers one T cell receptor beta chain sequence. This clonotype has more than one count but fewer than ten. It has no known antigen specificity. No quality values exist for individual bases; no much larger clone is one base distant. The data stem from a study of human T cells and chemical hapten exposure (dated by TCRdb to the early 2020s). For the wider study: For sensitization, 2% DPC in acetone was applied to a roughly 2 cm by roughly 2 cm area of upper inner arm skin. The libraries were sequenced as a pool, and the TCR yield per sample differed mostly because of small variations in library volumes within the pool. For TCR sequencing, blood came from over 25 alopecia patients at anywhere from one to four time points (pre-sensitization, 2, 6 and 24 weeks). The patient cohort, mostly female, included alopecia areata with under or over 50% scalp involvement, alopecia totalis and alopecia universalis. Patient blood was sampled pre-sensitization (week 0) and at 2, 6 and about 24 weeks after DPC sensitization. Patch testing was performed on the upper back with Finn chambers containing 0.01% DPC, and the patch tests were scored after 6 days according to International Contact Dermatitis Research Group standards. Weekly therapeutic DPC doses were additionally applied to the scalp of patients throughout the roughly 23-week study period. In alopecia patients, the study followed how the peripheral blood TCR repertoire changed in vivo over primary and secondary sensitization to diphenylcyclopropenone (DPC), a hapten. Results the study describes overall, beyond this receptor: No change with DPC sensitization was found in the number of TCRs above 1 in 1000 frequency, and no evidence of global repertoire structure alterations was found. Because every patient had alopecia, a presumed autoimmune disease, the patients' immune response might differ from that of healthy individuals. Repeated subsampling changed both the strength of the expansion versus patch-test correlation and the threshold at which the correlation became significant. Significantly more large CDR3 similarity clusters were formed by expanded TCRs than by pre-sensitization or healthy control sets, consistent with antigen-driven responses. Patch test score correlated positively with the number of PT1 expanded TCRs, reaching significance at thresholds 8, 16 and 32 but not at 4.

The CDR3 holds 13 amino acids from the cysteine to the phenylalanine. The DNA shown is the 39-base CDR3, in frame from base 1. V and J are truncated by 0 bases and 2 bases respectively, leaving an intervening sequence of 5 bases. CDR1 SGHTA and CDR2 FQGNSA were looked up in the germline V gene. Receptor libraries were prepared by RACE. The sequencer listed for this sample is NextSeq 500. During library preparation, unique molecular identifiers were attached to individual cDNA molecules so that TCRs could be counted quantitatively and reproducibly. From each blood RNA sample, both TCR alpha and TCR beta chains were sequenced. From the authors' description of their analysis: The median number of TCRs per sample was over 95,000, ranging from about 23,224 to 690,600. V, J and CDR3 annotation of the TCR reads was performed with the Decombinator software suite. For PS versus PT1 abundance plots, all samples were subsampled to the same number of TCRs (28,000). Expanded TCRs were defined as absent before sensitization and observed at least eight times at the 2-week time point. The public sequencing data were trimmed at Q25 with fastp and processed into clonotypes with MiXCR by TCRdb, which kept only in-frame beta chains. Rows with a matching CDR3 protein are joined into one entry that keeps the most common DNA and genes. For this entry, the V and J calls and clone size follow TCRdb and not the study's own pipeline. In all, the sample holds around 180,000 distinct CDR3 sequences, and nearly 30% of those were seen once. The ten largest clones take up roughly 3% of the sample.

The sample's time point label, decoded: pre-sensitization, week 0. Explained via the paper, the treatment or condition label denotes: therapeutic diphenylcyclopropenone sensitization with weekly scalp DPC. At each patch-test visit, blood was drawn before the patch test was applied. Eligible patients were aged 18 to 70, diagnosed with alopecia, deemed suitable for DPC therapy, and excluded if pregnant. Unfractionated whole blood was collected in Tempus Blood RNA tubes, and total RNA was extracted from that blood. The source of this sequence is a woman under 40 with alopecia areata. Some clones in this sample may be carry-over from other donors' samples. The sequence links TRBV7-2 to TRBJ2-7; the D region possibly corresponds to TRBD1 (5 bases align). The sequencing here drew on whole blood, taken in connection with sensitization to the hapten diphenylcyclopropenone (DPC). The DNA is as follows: TGTGCCAGCAGCTTAGCGACAGCCTACGAGCAGTACTTC. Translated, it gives CASSLATAYEQYF.